This T cell receptor beta chain was identified during a study of T cell changes during pregnancy in multiple sclerosis. TCRdb keeps only in-frame clones here, not all; method: immunoSEQ multiplex PCR. The table has around 62,000 clones, 80% to 90% seen once. Germline CDR1 GTSNPN, CDR2 SVGIG (reference sequence). Trimming took 0 bases from V and 6 from J; bases not matched to a gene: 6. The CDR3 has 14 residues. This clonotype was obtained from a female donor with multiple sclerosis, enrolled in a pregnancy study. The sequencing here drew on peripheral blood, taken in the first trimester of pregnancy. This rearrangement joins TRBV30 to TRBJ2-5, with 8 bases lining up with TRBD1. Here the CDR3 DNA reads TGTGCCTGGAGTGTAGCAGGGGGCGGAAAGACCCAGTACTTC. Translating it yields CAWSVAGGGKTQYF.